The next 31 T cell receptor beta chains were all read from a single sample in a study of blood T cell repertoires in COVID-19. Profiled with immunoSEQ multiplex PCR; TCRdb holds only in-frame clones, not every one. In the table there are more than 95,000 clones, roughly nine tenths of which are singletons. What was sequenced was peripheral blood. Every receptor here comes from a human donor in a cohort sampled during active COVID-19.

The DNA of the CDR3 is TGTGCCAGCAGCACCCGGGCAGGGGATTCACCCCTCCACTTT. Translation: CASSTRAGDSPLHF. The V call is TRBV3-1 (or the pseudogene TRBV3-2), the J call TRBJ1-6; possibly TRBD1 for D (6 bases). Per germline, CDR1 LGHDT and CDR2 YNNKEL (reference sequence). The CDR3 sequence is 14 residues long. The V gene lost 5 bases and the J gene lost 8 bases, with 13 bases spanning the gap.

The chain uses TRBV4-1 and TRBJ2-1; TRBD2 might be the D (7 bases). In germline, CDR1 is MGHRA, CDR2 YSYEKL. Trimming took off 1 base at V and 5 bases at J, with 12 bases between the two ends. CDR3 length equals 15 residues. CDR3 nucleotide sequence: TGCGCCAGCAGCCAAGCGGGGGGCGAGGACAATGAGCAGTTCTTC. It encodes CASSQAGGEDNEQFF.

The chain joins TRBV27 to TRBJ2-7; 9 bases fit TRBD1. Germline V CDR1 and CDR2: MNHEY, SMNVEV (reference sequence). V gave up 6 bases and J gave up 5 bases; unmatched junction bases: 8. This CDR3 has 14 amino acids. CDR3 nucleotides: TGTGCCAGCAGGTCGTACAGGGGGCAGGACGAGCAGTACTTC. It yields the protein CASRSYRGQDEQYF.

This clone appeared once. CDR3 loop: CASSTPGTGKNQPQHF. Here the CDR3 DNA reads TGTGCCAGCAGTACCCCCGGGACAGGCAAGAATCAGCCCCAGCATTTT. The V call is TRBV6-6, the J call TRBJ1-5, with TRBD1 identical over 8 bases. The CDR3 runs 16 residues. Per the germline V gene, CDR1 is MNHNY and CDR2 is SVGAGI (reference sequence). Trimming took 5 bases from V and 4 from J; bases not matched to a gene: 10.

The chain uses TRBV5-1 and TRBJ1-6, with 11 bases matching TRBD1. The length of the CDR3 is 15 residues. The trim removed 4 bases at V and 5 bases at J, leaving 2 bases unmatched. Germline CDR1 SGHRS, CDR2 YFSETQ. Here the CDR3 reads CASSGDRGDNSPLHF. CDR3 coding DNA: TGCGCCAGCAGCGGGGACAGGGGGGATAATTCACCCCTCCACTTT.

V usage is TRBV6-5 and J usage is TRBJ2-4; D ambiguous. The CDR3 contains 15 residues. Trimming shortened V by 5 bases and J by 0 bases, and 11 bases separated the two germline ends. The germline V gene has CDR1 MNHEY and CDR2 SVGAGI. The CDR3, as DNA: TGTGCCAGCAGTATCGACTGGGTAGCCAAAAACATTCAGTACTTC. Protein: CASSIDWVAKNIQYF.

J is TRBJ2-5 and V is TRBV5-6; 10 positions agree with TRBD1. V trimming: 4 bases; J trimming: 4 bases; junction bases outside the gene matches: 4. CDR1 is SGHDT and CDR2 is YYEEEE in the germline V gene. This CDR3 has 14 amino acids. In nucleotides, the CDR3 is TGTGCCAGCAGCGGGACAGGGGATTCAGAGACCCAGTACTTC. This encodes CASSGTGDSETQYF.

This chain uses TRBV13 with TRBJ2-7, with D maybe TRBD2 (6 bases). The CDR3 extends over 13 amino acids. Trimming took 5 bases from V and 1 from J, leaving 9 bases between them. The germline V gene encodes CDR1 PRHDT and CDR2 FYEKMQ (reference sequence). Here the CDR3 reads CASSRDSSYEQYF. As DNA, the CDR3 is TGTGCCAGCAGCCGGGACTCTTCCTACGAGCAGTACTTC.

V and J are TRBV24-1 and TRBJ1-2; D not certain. The CDR3 has 14 residues. The germline V gene encodes CDR1 KGHDR and CDR2 SFDVKD. V lost 1 base and J 1 base, leaving 6 bases between the germline ends. CDR3 residues: CATSDFWLNYGYTF. CDR3 coding DNA: TGTGCCACCAGTGATTTTTGGCTTAACTATGGCTACACCTTC.

This clone was picked up one time. This chain uses TRBV25-1 with TRBJ2-7; tentatively, D is TRBD1 (6 bases). Per the germline V gene, CDR1 is MGHDK and CDR2 is SYGVNS. V was cut by 5 bases and J by 4 bases, with 15 bases left in between. This CDR3 region has 14 residues. The chain's CDR3 is CASSSLGARYEQYF. In nucleotides, the CDR3 is TGTGCCAGCAGTTCTCTGGGGGCGAGATACGAGCAGTACTTC.

As regards this clone: This same CDR3 is encoded by further DNA sequences in the sample. The chain joins TRBV18 to TRBJ1-4; 11 bases align to TRBD1. V was pared by 6 bases and J by 6 bases, with 6 bases of the junction left unmatched. The CDR3 has 15 residues. Germline assignment: CDR1 KGHSH and CDR2 LQKENI. The DNA for the CDR3 is TGTGCCAGCTCGCCCGGGACAGGGGGGGATGAAAAACTGTTTTTT. Translation: CASSPGTGGDEKLFF.

The chain is built from TRBV12-1 and TRBJ1-5; TRBD1, the table's D call, was not compared with the DNA. TRBV12-1 counts as a pseudogene. This CDR3 is built from 16 residues. This CDR3 reads CASRPPGQIRDQPQHF. The CDR3 DNA sequence: TGTGCCAGCAGACCCCCGGGACAAATACGCGATCAGCCCCAGCATTTT.

The genes are TRBV4-1 and TRBJ1-4; possible D gene TRBD1, 5 bases. There are 18 residues in the CDR3. V shed 1 base and J shed 3 bases, with 18 bases lying between them. Germline loops: CDR1 MGHRA, CDR2 YSYEKL. CDR3 nucleotides: TGCGCCAGCAGCCAAGTGGGCTCTATGCGGGGGGCTAATGAAAAACTGTTTTTT. Its protein product is CASSQVGSMRGANEKLFF.

The chain is built from TRBV28 and TRBJ2-2, with no clear D. Trimming pared 4 bases from V and 2 bases from J, leaving 8 bases between. CDR3 length: 14 amino acids. The germline V gene encodes CDR1 MDHEN and CDR2 SYDVKM. The CDR3 loop is CASSSEINTGELFF. The DNA of the CDR3 is TGTGCCAGCAGTTCGGAGATAAACACCGGGGAGCTGTTTTTT.

This chain links TRBV11-2 with TRBJ2-7; 9 positions match TRBD2. The trim removed 8 bases at V and 0 bases at J, leaving 5 bases unmatched. This CDR3 comprises 14 residues. Germline CDR1 SGHAT, CDR2 FQNNGV. CDR3 amino acids: CASRTLAGSYEQYF. The CDR3 DNA is TGTGCCAGCCGAACACTAGCGGGCTCCTACGAGCAGTACTTC. Based on the CDR3 plus reference TRBV11-2 and TRBJ2-7, the full variable domain is EAGVAQSPRYKIIEKRQSVAFWCNPISGHATLYWYQQILGQGPKLLIQFQNNGVVDDSQLPKDRFSAERLKGVDSTLKIQPAKLEDSAVYLCASRTLAGSYEQYFGPGTRLTVT.

The chain carries TRBV10-1 and TRBJ2-1; TRBD1 aligns across 12 bases. V gave up 10 bases and J gave up 8 bases; unmatched junction bases: 15. There are 16 residues in the CDR3. The V gene's germline CDR1 is WNHNN and CDR2 SYGVQD (reference sequence). The CDR3 region is CATSLVPGQGADEQFF. CDR3 nucleotides: TGCGCCACCTCGTTGGTGCCGGGACAGGGGGCTGATGAGCAGTTCTTC.

V usage is TRBV14 and J usage is TRBJ1-1, with 9 bases identical to TRBD1. The V gene end was trimmed by 4 bases and the J gene end by 0 bases; junction bases not matched to a gene: 9. This CDR3 spans 17 amino acids. The germline V gene has CDR1 SGHDN and CDR2 FVKESK. Here the CDR3 reads CASSRTRGTGMNTEAFF. The CDR3 region has the DNA TGTGCCAGCAGCCGGACCAGAGGGACAGGGATGAACACTGAAGCTTTCTTT.

The chain recombines TRBV19 with TRBJ1-5; D not certain. The germline V and J ends were trimmed by 4 bases and 7 bases, with 14 bases remaining between them. The length of the CDR3 is 14 residues. CDR1 LNHDA and CDR2 SQIVND come from the germline V gene (reference sequence). CDR3 residues: CASSRAVGEQPQHF. The CDR3 coding sequence is TGTGCCAGTAGTAGGGCGGTCGGGGAACAGCCCCAGCATTTT.

The CDR3, as DNA: TGTGCCAGCAGCGATCGGACTAATTCAGAGACCCAGTACTTC. Encoded protein: CASSDRTNSETQYF. The rearrangement joins TRBV7-9 to TRBJ2-5; D might be TRBD2 (6 bases). The CDR3 length is 14 residues. Germline V CDR1 and CDR2: SEHNR, FQNEAQ (reference sequence). Trimming removed 5 bases from V and 4 bases from J, with 14 bases in between. The variable domain in full, completed from reference TRBV7-9 and TRBJ2-5, reads DTGVSQNPRHKITKRGQNVTFRCDPISEHNRLYWYRQTLGQGPEFLTYFQNEAQLEKSRLLSDRFSAERPKGSFSTLEIQRTEQGDSAMYLCASSDRTNSETQYFGPGTRLLVL.

The chain couples TRBV18 to TRBJ2-7; D not certain. CDR3 length equals 15 residues. V dropped 3 bases and J dropped 3 bases, with 15 bases sitting between them. Looked up from germline, CDR1 is KGHSH and CDR2 is LQKENI. Written as DNA, the CDR3 is TGTGCCAGCTCACCGTACCCAGACAAGAACTACGAGCAGTACTTC. Protein product: CASSPYPDKNYEQYF.

This chain connects TRBV15 to TRBJ2-1; weak D call: TRBD1 (6 bases). V was pared by 0 bases and J by 1 base, with 16 bases between. There are 18 residues in the CDR3. Germline V gene sequence: CDR1 LNHNV, CDR2 YYDKDF (reference sequence). The CDR3 nucleotides are TGTGCCACCAGCAGAGATCTGCAGGGGAAGGGGTCCTACAATGAGCAGTTCTTC. This gives the protein CATSRDLQGKGSYNEQFF.

The rearrangement joins TRBV5-4 to TRBJ2-7, with 7 nucleotides matching TRBD2. V lost 3 bases, J lost 0 bases, and 6 bases stayed unmatched. Germline assignment: CDR1 SGHNT and CDR2 YYREEE (reference sequence). This CDR3 has 15 residues. In nucleotides, the CDR3 is TGTGCCAGCAGCTGGGGGGGATCAAGCTCCTACGAGCAGTACTTC. It is translated as CASSWGGSSSYEQYF.

V is TRBV19 and J is TRBJ2-5; 7 bases are shared with TRBD2. Germline V CDR1 and CDR2: LNHDA, SQIVND (reference sequence). The J segment lost 10 bases and the V segment lost 9 bases, leaving 8 bases of the junction unmatched. This CDR3 spans 11 amino acids. The CDR3 loop reads CASGIGGYQYF. The CDR3 coding sequence is TGTGCCAGCGGGATCGGGGGGTACCAGTACTTC.

The V call is TRBV10-3, the J call TRBJ1-4, with D possibly TRBD1 on 5 matching bases. From germline, CDR1 is ENHRY and CDR2 SYGVKD. CDR3 length: 14 residues. V was shortened by 3 bases and J by 6 bases, with 11 bases between the two germline ends. Written as DNA, the CDR3 is TGTGCCATCAGTGAAGGAGGGACCTATGAAAAACTGTTTTTT. Encoded protein: CAISEGGTYEKLFF.

The chain recombines TRBV14 with TRBJ2-5, with D possibly TRBD1 on 6 matching bases. From germline, CDR1 is SGHDN and CDR2 FVKESK. V was clipped by 3 bases and J by 0 bases, with 11 bases between them. This CDR3 contains 15 residues. CDR3 loop: CASSHQQGYQETQYF. DNA for the CDR3: TGTGCCAGCAGCCATCAACAGGGATACCAAGAGACCCAGTACTTC. The whole variable domain, remainder taken from reference TRBV14 and TRBJ2-5, is EAGVTQFPSHSVIEKGQTVTLRCDPISGHDNLYWYRRVMGKEIKFLLHFVKESKQDESGMPNNRFLAERTGGTYSTLKVQPAELEDSGVYFCASSHQQGYQETQYFGPGTRLLVL.

The sample holds one count of this clone. V and J are TRBV5-1 and TRBJ2-2, with D maybe TRBD1 (6 bases). Germline CDR1 and CDR2: SGHRS and YFSETQ. This CDR3 spans 17 amino acids. The V and J ends lost 3 bases and 1 base respectively, with 16 bases between them. CDR3 amino acids: CASSWGTMGRNTGELFF. DNA for the CDR3: TGCGCCAGCAGCTGGGGGACAATGGGGAGGAACACCGGGGAGCTGTTTTTT.

The genes are TRBV11-3 and TRBJ2-3, with 15 bases fitting TRBD2. Trimming removed 5 bases from V and 6 bases from J; junction bases left unmatched: 3. The CDR3 extends over 15 amino acids. The germline CDR1 and CDR2 sequences are SGHNT and YENEEA. The CDR3 region is CASSLGTSGGDTQYF. DNA of the CDR3: TGTGCCAGCAGCCTCGGGACTAGCGGGGGGGATACGCAGTATTTT.

The chain carries TRBV7-6 and TRBJ2-5; the D gene is possibly TRBD2 (5 bases). In germline, CDR1 is SGHVS, CDR2 FNYEAQ. CDR3 length equals 16 residues. Deletions cut 2 bases from V and 2 bases from J, with 15 bases between. The CDR3 reads CASSLITPGRQETQYF. The CDR3, as DNA: TGTGCCAGCAGCTTAATCACCCCTGGGAGACAAGAGACCCAGTACTTC.

This chain links TRBV19 with TRBJ2-3, with 11 bases matching TRBD1. The V gene's germline CDR1 is LNHDA and CDR2 SQIVND (reference sequence). CDR3 size: 15 residues. Germline trimming cut 5 bases from V and 4 bases from J; bases unmatched to any gene: 5. CDR3: CASSAGTGGADTQYF. The CDR3 DNA sequence: TGTGCCAGTAGTGCCGGGACAGGGGGTGCAGATACGCAGTATTTT.

The V and J genes are TRBV4-1 and TRBJ2-3; D gene uncertain. The V end lost 0 bases, the J end lost 1 base, and 5 bases lay between the germline ends. This CDR3 comprises 14 residues. Looked up from germline, CDR1 is MGHRA and CDR2 is YSYEKL. Here the CDR3 reads CASSQDGGTDTQYF. The CDR3, as DNA: TGCGCCAGCAGCCAAGACGGAGGCACAGATACGCAGTATTTT.

The V gene is TRBV7-9, the J gene TRBJ2-3, with D possibly TRBD1 on 5 matching bases. CDR1 is SEHNR and CDR2 is FQNEAQ in the germline V gene (reference sequence). Between the trimmed V and J ends, which lost 5 bases and 0 bases, there was a span of 12 bases. CDR3 length: 15 amino acids. The CDR3 loop reads CASSETVTSTDTQYF. The CDR3 DNA reads TGTGCCAGCAGCGAGACAGTCACAAGCACAGATACGCAGTATTTT.